The clone carrying this T cell receptor beta chain turned up a few times. The target antigen is unknown. The record originates from a study of blood T cells in healthy people across ages. Study conclusions and caveats: Naive CD4+ cells and diversity were both higher in long-lived donors than in aged donors.

The authors ran a second PCR of roughly 6 to 11 cycles using a sample-barcoded 5' primer and a J-beta primer mix. Every single cDNA molecule received a tag from a template-switch adaptor with 12 random nucleotides. TCRdb used MiXCR to reprocess the 5' RACE reads, holding one entry per CDR3 protein. Of hundreds of thousands of distinct CDR3 sequences listed, roughly three fifths are singletons. The germline CDR1 and CDR2 sequences are MGHRA and YSYEKL. This CDR3 has 13 residues. V lost 4 bases and J lost 8, with 14 bases in between. Caucasian individuals from Russia who were healthy and aged 6 to 90 acted as donors. The study isolated at least 6.5 million PBMCs from each sample.

The specimen sequenced was blood. The clonotype comes from a man aged 60 to 75 in good health. The chain is built from TRBV4-1 and TRBJ1-1; D remains unclear. CDR3 loop: CASSLSSEGEAFF. CDR3 sequence (DNA): TGCGCCAGCAGCCTCTCTTCCGAGGGAGAAGCTTTCTTT.